This T cell receptor (beta chain) was found in a study of spatial heterogeneity in lung cancer. Study information: Consistently, beta-chain sequences turned up in larger numbers than alpha-chain sequences did.

Time point specified: sample taken at primary tumor resection. No cells were sorted before sequencing. The whole RNA sequenced was extracted from tumor, nontumor lung or frozen PBMC. Donors were approximately 70 untreated early-stage non-small cell lung cancer patients. Study outcomes and limitations: Blood contained ubiquitous expanded tumor TCRs more at resection than at follow-up.

The CDR3 loop spans 14 amino acids. The V gene lost 4 bases and the J gene lost 2 bases, with 11 bases spanning the gap. Germline V gives CDR1 KGHSH, CDR2 LQKENI. In the library, each TCR cDNA molecule bore its own unique molecular identifier. TCRdb itself ran the 5' RACE reads through MiXCR, one entry per CDR3 protein. Among around 10,000 distinct CDR3 sequences, around 9.3% were seen once, and the ten largest hold 20% to 30%. This clonotype was observed many times. Antigen unknown. This chain uses TRBV18 with TRBJ1-2, with D hard to call. The source was PBMCs, collected at surgery. The receptor was derived from a male donor with early-stage non-small cell lung cancer. In DNA, the CDR3 is TGTGCCAGCTCACTCTCGGCAGACAACTATGGCTACACCTTC. This translates into CASSLSADNYGYTF.